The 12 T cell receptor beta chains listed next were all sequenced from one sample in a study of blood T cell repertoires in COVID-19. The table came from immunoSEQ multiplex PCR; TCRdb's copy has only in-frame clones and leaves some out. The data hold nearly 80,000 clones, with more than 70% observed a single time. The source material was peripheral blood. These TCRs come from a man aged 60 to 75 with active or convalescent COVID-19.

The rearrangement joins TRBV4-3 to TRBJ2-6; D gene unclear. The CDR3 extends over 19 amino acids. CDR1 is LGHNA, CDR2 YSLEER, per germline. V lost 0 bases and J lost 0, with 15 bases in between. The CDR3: CASSQEDDWWSSGANVLTF. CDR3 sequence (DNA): TGCGCCAGCAGCCAAGAGGATGACTGGTGGTCCTCTGGGGCCAACGTCCTGACTTTC.

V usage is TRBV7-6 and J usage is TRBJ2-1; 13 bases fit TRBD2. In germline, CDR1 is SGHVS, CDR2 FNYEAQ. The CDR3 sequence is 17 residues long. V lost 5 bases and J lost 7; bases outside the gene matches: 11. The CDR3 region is CASSMRTSGGAFNEQFF. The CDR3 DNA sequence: TGTGCCAGCAGCATGCGTACTAGCGGGGGGGCCTTTAATGAGCAGTTCTTC.

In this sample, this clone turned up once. CDR3 sequence: CASSLPETGGYTF. The CDR3 DNA sequence: TGTGCCAGCAGCTTACCAGAGACAGGCGGCTACACCTTC. This chain joins TRBV7-8 and TRBJ1-2, with D possibly matching TRBD1 (6 bases). Germline assignment: CDR1 SGHVS and CDR2 FQNEAQ. The CDR3 contains 13 residues. V was cut by 2 bases and J by 8 bases, with 12 bases left in between.

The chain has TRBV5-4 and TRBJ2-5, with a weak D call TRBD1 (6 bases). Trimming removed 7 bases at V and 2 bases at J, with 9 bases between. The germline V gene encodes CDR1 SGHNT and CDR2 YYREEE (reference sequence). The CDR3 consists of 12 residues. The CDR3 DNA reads TGTGCCAGCTCCGGACAGCAAGAGACCCAGTACTTC. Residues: CASSGQQETQYF.

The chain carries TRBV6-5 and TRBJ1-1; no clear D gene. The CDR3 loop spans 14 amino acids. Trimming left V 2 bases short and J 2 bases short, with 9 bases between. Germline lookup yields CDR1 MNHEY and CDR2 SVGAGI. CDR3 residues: CASSYPEGNTEAFF. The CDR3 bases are TGTGCCAGCAGTTACCCAGAGGGAAACACTGAAGCTTTCTTT.

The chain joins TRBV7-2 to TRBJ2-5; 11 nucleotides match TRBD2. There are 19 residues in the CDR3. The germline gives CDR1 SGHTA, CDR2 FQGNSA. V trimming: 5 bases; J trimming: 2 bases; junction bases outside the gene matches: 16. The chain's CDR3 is CASSSPQFLAGGQQETQYF. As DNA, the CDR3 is TGTGCCAGCAGCAGCCCACAATTTTTAGCGGGGGGGCAGCAAGAGACCCAGTACTTC.

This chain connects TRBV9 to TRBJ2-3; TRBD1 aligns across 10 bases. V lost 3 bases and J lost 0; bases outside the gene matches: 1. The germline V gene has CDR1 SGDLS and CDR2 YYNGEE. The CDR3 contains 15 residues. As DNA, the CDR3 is TGTGCCAGCAGCGGGGACAGGGGAAGCACAGATACGCAGTATTTT. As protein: CASSGDRGSTDTQYF.

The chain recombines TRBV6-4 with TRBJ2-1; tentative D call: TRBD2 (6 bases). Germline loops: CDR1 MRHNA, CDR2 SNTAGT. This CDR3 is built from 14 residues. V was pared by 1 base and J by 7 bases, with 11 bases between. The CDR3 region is CASSDWGGRNEQFF. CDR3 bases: TGTGCCAGCAGTGACTGGGGAGGTAGGAATGAGCAGTTCTTC.

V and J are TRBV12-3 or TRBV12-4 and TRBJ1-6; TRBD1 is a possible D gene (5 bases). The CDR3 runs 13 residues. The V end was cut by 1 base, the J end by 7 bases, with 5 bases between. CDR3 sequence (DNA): TGTGCCAGCAGTTTAGAGGGGAATTCACCCCTCCACTTT. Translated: CASSLEGNSPLHF.

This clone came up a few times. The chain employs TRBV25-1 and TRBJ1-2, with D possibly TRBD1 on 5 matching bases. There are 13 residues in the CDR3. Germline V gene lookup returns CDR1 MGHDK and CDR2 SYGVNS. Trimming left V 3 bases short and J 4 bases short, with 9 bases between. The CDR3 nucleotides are TGTGCCAGCAGTGAGCCCGGGGGCTATGGCTACACCTTC. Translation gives CASSEPGGYGYTF.

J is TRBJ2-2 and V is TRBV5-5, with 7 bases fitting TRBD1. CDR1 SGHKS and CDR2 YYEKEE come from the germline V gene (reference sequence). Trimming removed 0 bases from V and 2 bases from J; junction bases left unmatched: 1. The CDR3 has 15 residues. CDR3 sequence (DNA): TGTGCCAGCAGCTTGGGACAGGGTAACACCGGGGAGCTGTTTTTT. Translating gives CASSLGQGNTGELFF.

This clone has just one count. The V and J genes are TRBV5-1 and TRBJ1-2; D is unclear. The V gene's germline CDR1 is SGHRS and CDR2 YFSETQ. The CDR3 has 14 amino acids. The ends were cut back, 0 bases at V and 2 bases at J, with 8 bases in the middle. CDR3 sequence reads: CASSLEASNYGYTF. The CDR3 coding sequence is TGCGCCAGCAGCTTGGAAGCCTCAAACTATGGCTACACCTTC.